This T cell receptor beta chain was found in a study of early T cells in non-severe SARS-CoV-2 infection. Study at large: Chains were not paired, and sequencing was done on bulk RNA from unsorted whole blood.

Unique molecular identifiers were added to individual cDNA molecules. MiXCR, run by TCRdb on the 5' RACE reads, gives a single entry per CDR3 protein. The sample gives roughly 93,000 distinct CDR3 sequences, around 10% of which show up once; around 5% is in the top ten. This CDR3 region has 17 residues. The junction had 9 bases not matched to a gene; V was cut back by 3 bases and J by 0 bases. The germline V gene encodes CDR1 SGHRS and CDR2 YFSETQ. This clonotype showed up many times. This clonotype was sampled from an adult who was a healthcare worker with PCR-confirmed SARS-CoV-2 infection or an uninfected control (not recorded which). The chain is built from TRBV5-1 and TRBJ2-1, with TRBD1 matching 7 bases. The sample comprised whole blood. CDR3 protein: CASSSRTGPFSYNEQFF. The CDR3 nucleotides read TGCGCCAGCAGCTCCCGGACAGGTCCCTTCTCCTACAATGAGCAGTTCTTC.